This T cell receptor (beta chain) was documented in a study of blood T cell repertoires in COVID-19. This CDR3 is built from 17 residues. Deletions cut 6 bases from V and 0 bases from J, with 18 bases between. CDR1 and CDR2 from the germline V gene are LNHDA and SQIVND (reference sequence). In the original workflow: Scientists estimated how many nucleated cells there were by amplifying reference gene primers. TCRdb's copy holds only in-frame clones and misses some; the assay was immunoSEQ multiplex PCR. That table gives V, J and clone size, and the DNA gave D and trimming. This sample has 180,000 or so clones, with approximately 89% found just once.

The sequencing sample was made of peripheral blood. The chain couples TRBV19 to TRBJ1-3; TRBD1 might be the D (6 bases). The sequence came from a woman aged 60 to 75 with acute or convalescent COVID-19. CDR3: CASRDTGQFYSGNTIYF. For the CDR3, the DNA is TGTGCCAGTAGAGACACCGGACAGTTCTACTCTGGAAACACCATATATTTT. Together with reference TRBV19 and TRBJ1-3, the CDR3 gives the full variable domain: DGGITQSPKYLFRKEGQNVTLSCEQNLNHDAMYWYRQDPGQGLRLIYYSQIVNDFQKGDIAEGYSVSREKKESFPLTVTSAQKNPTAFYLCASRDTGQFYSGNTIYFGEGSWLTVV.